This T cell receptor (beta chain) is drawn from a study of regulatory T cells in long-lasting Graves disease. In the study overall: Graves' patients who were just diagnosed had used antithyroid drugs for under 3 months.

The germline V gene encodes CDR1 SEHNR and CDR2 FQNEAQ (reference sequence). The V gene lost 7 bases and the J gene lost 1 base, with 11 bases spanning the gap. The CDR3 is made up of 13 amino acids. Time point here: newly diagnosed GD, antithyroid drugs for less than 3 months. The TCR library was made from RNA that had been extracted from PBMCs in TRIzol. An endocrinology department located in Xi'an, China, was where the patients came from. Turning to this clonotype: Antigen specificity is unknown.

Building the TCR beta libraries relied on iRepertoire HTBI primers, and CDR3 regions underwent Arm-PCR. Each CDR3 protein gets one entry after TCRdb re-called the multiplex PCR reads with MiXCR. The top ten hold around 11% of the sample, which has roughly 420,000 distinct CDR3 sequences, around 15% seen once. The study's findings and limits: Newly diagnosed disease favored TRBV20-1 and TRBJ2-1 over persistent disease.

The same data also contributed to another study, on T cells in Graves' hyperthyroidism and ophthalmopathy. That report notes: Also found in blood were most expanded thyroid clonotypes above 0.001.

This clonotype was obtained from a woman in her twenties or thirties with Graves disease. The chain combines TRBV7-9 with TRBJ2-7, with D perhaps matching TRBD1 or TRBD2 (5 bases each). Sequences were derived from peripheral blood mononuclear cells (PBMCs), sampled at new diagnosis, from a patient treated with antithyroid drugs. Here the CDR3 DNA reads TGTGCCAGCACCGGGGCGGAGTCCTACGAGCAGTACTTC. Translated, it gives CASTGAESYEQYF.